Listed below are T cell receptor beta chains from one sample, sequenced in a study of neurological immune-mediated disorders. From the 5' RACE reads, TCRdb called clonotypes with MiXCR, one entry per CDR3 protein. The sample records around 25,000 distinct CDR3 sequences, roughly 20% being singletons. Source material: PBMCs. Receptors originate from a woman in her fifties or sixties in good health. The CDR3 runs from the conserved cysteine through the conserved F or W. Fields, in order: D gene, J gene, clone size, V gene, CDR3 protein, CDR3 DNA. A D gene is named only where the DNA matches it firmly. Rows give clone size only sometimes, using once, few, many, or a class for an expanded clone.

>NA|TRBJ2-7|many|TRBV20-1
CSAPRKPGDEQYF
TGCAGTGCTCCGAGGAAACCTGGCGACGAGCAGTACTTC
>NA|TRBJ2-3|many|TRBV7-2
CASSLGGSGSGTQYF
TGTGCCAGCAGCTTAGGAGGTAGCGGAAGCGGTACGCAGTATTTT
>NA|TRBJ2-5|NA|TRBV6-2/TRBV6-3
CASSYPPQTQYF
TGTGCCAGCAGTTACCCGCCGCAGACCCAGTACTTC
>TRBD2|TRBJ2-2|many|TRBV5-1
CASSSTGTSVTGELFF
TGCGCCAGCAGCTCAACCGGGACTAGCGTCACCGGGGAGCTGTTTTTT
>TRBD1|TRBJ1-2|medium-sized|TRBV4-1
CASSQFRLGQGKNGYTF
TGCGCCAGCAGCCAATTTCGTCTGGGACAGGGTAAAAATGGCTACACCTTC
>TRBD1|TRBJ2-7|many|TRBV6-2/TRBV6-3
CASSYGPGGGYEQYF
TGTGCCAGCAGTTACGGCCCAGGGGGCGGCTACGAGCAGTACTTC
>NA|TRBJ1-5|few|TRBV6-6
CASSYSGTGNQPQHF
TGTGCCAGCAGTTACTCTGGCACAGGCAATCAGCCCCAGCATTTT
>TRBD1|TRBJ2-5|many|TRBV29-1
CSVVESEGQEYF
TGCAGCGTTGTCGAAAGCGAGGGACAGGAGTACTTC
>TRBD2|TRBJ2-3|many|TRBV7-2
CASAGVYTDTQYF
TGTGCCAGCGCGGGGGTTTACACAGATACGCAGTATTTT
>NA|TRBJ2-5|NA|TRBV7-9
CASRQLQETQYF
TGTGCCAGCCGACAGCTACAAGAGACCCAGTACTTC
>NA|TRBJ2-7|NA|TRBV3-1
CASSFLLGPEQYF
TGTGCCAGCAGCTTTCTACTAGGTCCCGAGCAGTACTTC
>NA|TRBJ1-5|many|TRBV2
CASRRGDQPQHF
TGTGCCAGCAGGAGGGGGGATCAGCCCCAGCATTTT
>TRBD2|TRBJ2-5|many|TRBV20-1
CSASRTSGGSQETQYF
TGCAGTGCTAGCCGGACTAGCGGGGGGTCTCAAGAGACCCAGTACTTC
>NA|TRBJ2-3|NA|TRBV30
CALRGVVLSDTQYF
TGTGCCCTTAGGGGGGTGGTTCTTTCAGATACGCAGTATTTT
>NA|TRBJ2-2|few|TRBV5-1
CASSLSQGSTGELFF
TGCGCCAGCAGCTTGAGTCAGGGGAGCACCGGGGAGCTGTTTTTT
>TRBD1|TRBJ2-4|many|TRBV5-1
CASSFQGQGGNIQYF
TGCGCCAGCAGCTTCCAGGGACAGGGAGGAAACATTCAGTACTTC
>TRBD1|TRBJ1-5|many|TRBV2
CASSTDRVNQPQHF
TGTGCCAGCAGCACCGACAGGGTCAATCAGCCCCAGCATTTT
>TRBD2|TRBJ2-5|many|TRBV20-1
CSARGGLADQETQYF
TGCAGTGCTAGAGGTGGCCTAGCGGATCAAGAGACCCAGTACTTC
>NA|TRBJ2-7|NA|TRBV5-1
CASSLVGSSYEQYF
TGCGCCAGCAGCTTGGTAGGGTCCTCCTACGAGCAGTACTTC
>NA|TRBJ2-6|many|TRBV29-1
CSVDRLPSGANVLTF
TGCAGCGTTGATAGACTGCCCTCTGGGGCCAACGTCCTGACTTTC
>NA|TRBJ1-2|many|TRBV7-2
CASSLVVSGQAYGYTF
TGTGCCAGCAGCTTAGTAGTATCAGGGCAGGCCTATGGCTACACCTTC
>TRBD2|TRBJ2-1|few|TRBV12-3/TRBV12-4
CASRGLEDEQFF
TGTGCCAGCAGAGGACTAGAGGATGAGCAGTTCTTC
>TRBD2|TRBJ2-1|many|TRBV29-1
CSVDTSGSSYNEQFF
TGCAGCGTTGATACTAGCGGGAGCTCCTACAATGAGCAGTTCTTC
>TRBD1|TRBJ2-7|few|TRBV2
CASGQGGYEQYF
TGTGCCAGTGGACAGGGAGGCTACGAGCAGTACTTC
>TRBD2|TRBJ2-5|many|TRBV5-1
CASSLAGGGQQETQYF
TGCGCCAGCAGCTTGGCCGGCGGGGGGCAGCAAGAGACCCAGTACTTC
>TRBD2|TRBJ2-3|many|TRBV10-3
CAISELAGLAGGLTDTQYF
TGTGCCATCAGTGAGCTTGCAGGACTAGCGGGGGGCCTGACAGATACGCAGTATTTT
>TRBD1|TRBJ1-1|NA|TRBV5-1
CASSLPTGGVTEAFF
TGCGCCAGCAGCTTGCCGACAGGGGGTGTCACTGAAGCTTTCTTT
>NA|TRBJ2-1|NA|TRBV15
CATSRVFGPSVYNEQFF
TGTGCCACCAGCAGAGTTTTTGGGCCTAGCGTGTACAATGAGCAGTTCTTC
>TRBD1|TRBJ2-7|many|TRBV6-5
CASSYRDRSYEQYF
TGTGCCAGCAGTTACCGGGACAGGTCCTACGAGCAGTACTTC
>TRBD2|TRBJ2-5|NA|TRBV7-2
CASSFRPSGGKETQYF
TGTGCCAGCAGCTTTCGCCCTAGCGGGGGGAAAGAGACCCAGTACTTC
>TRBD1|TRBJ2-5|NA|TRBV5-1
CASSFWDRGQETQYF
TGCGCCAGCAGCTTTTGGGACAGGGGACAAGAGACCCAGTACTTC
>NA|TRBJ2-1|many|TRBV7-2
CASSLGPIYNEQFF
TGTGCCAGCAGCTTAGGGCCCATATACAATGAGCAGTTCTTC
>NA|TRBJ2-7|few|TRBV7-3
CASSLTYITGRYYEQYF
TGTGCCAGCAGCTTAACATACATAACCGGACGTTACTACGAGCAGTACTTC
>TRBD2|TRBJ2-5|once|TRBV10-3
CAISEPFSGRASETQYF
TGTGCCATCAGTGAGCCGTTTAGCGGGAGGGCCAGTGAGACCCAGTACTTC
>NA|TRBJ2-1|NA|TRBV7-3
CASSFGLASYNEQFF
TGTGCCAGCAGCTTCGGGTTAGCATCCTACAATGAGCAGTTCTTC
>TRBD1|TRBJ1-3|many|TRBV7-2
CASSSTGAGNTIYF
TGTGCCAGCAGCTCGACAGGGGCAGGAAACACCATATATTTT
>NA|TRBJ1-5|NA|TRBV10-3
CAISSGRDIQPQHF
TGTGCCATCAGTTCGGGGAGGGATATCCAGCCCCAGCATTTT
>NA|TRBJ1-4|many|TRBV18
CASSPIEGRPIEKLFF
TGTGCCAGCTCACCGATTGAGGGACGCCCTATTGAAAAACTGTTTTTT
>TRBD1|TRBJ2-5|many|TRBV7-9
CASTWGQGGETQYF
TGTGCCAGCACCTGGGGACAGGGAGGAGAGACCCAGTACTTC
>NA|TRBJ1-1|many|TRBV10-3
CAISEPGQSTEAFF
TGTGCCATCAGTGAGCCAGGACAGTCCACTGAAGCTTTCTTT
>TRBD1|TRBJ1-1|many|TRBV5-4
CASSPGQGYTEAFF
TGTGCCAGCAGCCCCGGACAGGGTTACACTGAAGCTTTCTTT
>TRBD1|TRBJ2-2|many|TRBV5-1
CASSSATGSAGELFF
TGCGCCAGCAGCTCGGCGACAGGGTCGGCCGGGGAGCTGTTTTTT
>NA|TRBJ2-2|many|TRBV20-1
CSARAPRDTGELFF
TGCAGTGCTAGGGCCCCCAGGGACACCGGGGAGCTGTTTTTT
>NA|TRBJ1-4|many|TRBV20-1
CSAYGGGRTNEKLFF
TGCAGTGCTTATGGGGGGGGTCGGACTAATGAAAAACTGTTTTTT
>TRBD2|TRBJ2-1|many|TRBV6-1
CASNLGGGEHNEQFF
TGTGCCAGCAACCTGGGGGGGGGAGAGCACAATGAGCAGTTCTTC
>NA|TRBJ2-3|many|TRBV20-1
CSAGPGQPSTDTQYF
TGCAGTGCTGGACCGGGACAACCTAGCACAGATACGCAGTATTTT
>NA|TRBJ2-5|many|TRBV7-2
CASTPSQGRETQYF
TGTGCCAGCACCCCCTCTCAGGGAAGGGAGACCCAGTACTTC
>NA|TRBJ1-1|many|TRBV5-1
CASSLRLNTEAFF
TGCGCCAGCAGCCTCCGACTTAACACTGAAGCTTTCTTT
>TRBD2|TRBJ2-6|medium-sized|TRBV15
CATSRELAGSRGANVLTF
TGTGCCACCAGCAGAGAACTAGCGGGTAGTAGGGGGGCCAACGTCCTGACTTTC
>TRBD2|TRBJ2-1|NA|TRBV29-1
CSVKTGTSGTNEQFF
TGCAGCGTTAAAACCGGGACTAGCGGGACTAATGAGCAGTTCTTC